The sequence of this TCR beta chain was determined in a study of OX40 agonist ivuxolimab in advanced cancers. The table came from immunoSEQ multiplex PCR; TCRdb's copy has only in-frame clones and leaves some out. The table shows about 70,000 clones, with roughly four fifths occurring only once. The CDR3 length is 10 residues. Germline CDR1 and CDR2: DFQATT and SNEGSKA (reference sequence). V was clipped by 5 bases and J by 12 bases, with 12 bases between them. The starting material was CD4+ or CD8+ T cells sorted from blood, obtained in a trial of the OX40 agonist ivuxolimab. J is TRBJ2-3 and V is TRBV20-1; possibly TRBD1 for D (5 bases). This clonotype originated in an adult with an advanced solid tumor such as melanoma, head and neck, liver or kidney cancer. CDR3 DNA: TGCAGTGCTCAGCAGGGAAGTCAGTATTTT. This gives the protein CSAQQGSQYF.